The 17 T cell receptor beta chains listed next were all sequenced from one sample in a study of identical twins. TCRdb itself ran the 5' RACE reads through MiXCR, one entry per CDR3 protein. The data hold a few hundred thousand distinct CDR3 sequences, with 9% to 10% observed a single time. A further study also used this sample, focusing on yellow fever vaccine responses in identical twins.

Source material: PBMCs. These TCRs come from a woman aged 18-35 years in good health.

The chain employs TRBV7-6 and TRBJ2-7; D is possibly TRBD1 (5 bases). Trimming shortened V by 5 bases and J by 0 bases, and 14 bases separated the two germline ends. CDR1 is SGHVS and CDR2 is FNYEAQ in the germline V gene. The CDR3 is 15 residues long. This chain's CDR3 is CASSTDRAHSYEQYF. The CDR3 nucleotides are TGTGCCAGCAGCACAGACAGAGCTCACTCCTACGAGCAGTACTTC.

The CDR3 coding sequence is TGTGCCATCAGTGGGGGGACAGGGGTGAACACTGAAGCTTTCTTT. This codes for CAISGGTGVNTEAFF. The V call is TRBV10-3, the J call TRBJ1-1; 10 bases agree with TRBD1. Germline values: CDR1 ENHRY, CDR2 SYGVKD. J gave up 0 bases and V 4 bases, and 2 bases lay outside the gene matches. The CDR3 runs to 15 residues.

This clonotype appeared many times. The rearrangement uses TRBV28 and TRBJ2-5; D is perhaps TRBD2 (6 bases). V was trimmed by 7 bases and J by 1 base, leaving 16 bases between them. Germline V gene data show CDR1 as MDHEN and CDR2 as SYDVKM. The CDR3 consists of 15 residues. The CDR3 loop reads CASIEGGAPQETQYF. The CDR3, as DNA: TGTGCCAGCATCGAGGGAGGCGCCCCCCAAGAGACCCAGTACTTC.

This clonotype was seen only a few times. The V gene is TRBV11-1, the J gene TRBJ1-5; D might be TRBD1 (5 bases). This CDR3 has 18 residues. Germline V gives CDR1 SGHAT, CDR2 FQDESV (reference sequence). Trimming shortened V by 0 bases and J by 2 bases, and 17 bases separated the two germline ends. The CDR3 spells CASSLADSGSWGNQPQHF. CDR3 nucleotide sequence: TGTGCCAGCAGCTTAGCAGACAGCGGGTCCTGGGGCAATCAGCCCCAGCATTTT.

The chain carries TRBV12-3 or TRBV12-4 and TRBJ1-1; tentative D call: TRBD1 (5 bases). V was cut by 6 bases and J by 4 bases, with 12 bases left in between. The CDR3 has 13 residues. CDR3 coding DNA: TGTGCCAGCAGCCATGGGACGGGCACTGAAGCTTTCTTT. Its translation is CASSHGTGTEAFF.

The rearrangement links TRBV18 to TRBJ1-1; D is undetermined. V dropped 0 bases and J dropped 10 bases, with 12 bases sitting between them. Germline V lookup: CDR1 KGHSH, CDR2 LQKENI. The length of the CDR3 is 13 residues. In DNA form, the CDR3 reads TGTGCCAGCTCACCACCAAATGAAGTTTCAGCTTTCTTT. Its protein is CASSPPNEVSAFF.

DNA for the CDR3: TGTGCCAGCAGCCTGCAGCGGGAGGGCCTTTTAAAAGAGACCCAGTACTTC. Amino acids: CASSLQREGLLKETQYF. The chain has TRBV7-2 and TRBJ2-5; 10 nucleotides line up with TRBD2. Germline assignment: CDR1 SGHTA and CDR2 FQGNSA. CDR3 length: 17 amino acids. Trimming cost V 5 bases and J 3 bases; bases outside gene matches: 12.

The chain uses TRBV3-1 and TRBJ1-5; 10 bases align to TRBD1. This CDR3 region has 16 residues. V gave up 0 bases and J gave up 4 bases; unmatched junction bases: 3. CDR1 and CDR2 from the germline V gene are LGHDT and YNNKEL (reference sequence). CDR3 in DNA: TGTGCCAGCAGCCAAGAGGGACAGGGGAGGAATCAGCCCCAGCATTTT. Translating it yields CASSQEGQGRNQPQHF.

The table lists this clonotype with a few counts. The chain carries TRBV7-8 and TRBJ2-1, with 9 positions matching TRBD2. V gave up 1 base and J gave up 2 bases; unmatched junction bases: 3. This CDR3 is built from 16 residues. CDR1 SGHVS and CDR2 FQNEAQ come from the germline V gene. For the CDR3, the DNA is TGTGCCAGCAGCTTAGAGCGGGGGGCCCCCTACAATGAGCAGTTCTTC. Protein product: CASSLERGAPYNEQFF.

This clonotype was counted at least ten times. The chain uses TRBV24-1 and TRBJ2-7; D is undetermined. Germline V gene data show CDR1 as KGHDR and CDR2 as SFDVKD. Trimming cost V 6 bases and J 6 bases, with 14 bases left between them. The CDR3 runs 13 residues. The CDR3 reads CATSPRTATEQYF. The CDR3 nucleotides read TGTGCCACCAGTCCGCGAACCGCCACCGAGCAGTACTTC.

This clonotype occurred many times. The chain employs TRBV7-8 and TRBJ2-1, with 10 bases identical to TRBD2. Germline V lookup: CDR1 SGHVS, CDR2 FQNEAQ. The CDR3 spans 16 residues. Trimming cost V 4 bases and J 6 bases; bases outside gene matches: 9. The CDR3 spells CASSSFLAGGPNEQFF. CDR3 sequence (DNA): TGTGCCAGCAGCTCTTTCTTAGCGGGAGGTCCCAATGAGCAGTTCTTC.

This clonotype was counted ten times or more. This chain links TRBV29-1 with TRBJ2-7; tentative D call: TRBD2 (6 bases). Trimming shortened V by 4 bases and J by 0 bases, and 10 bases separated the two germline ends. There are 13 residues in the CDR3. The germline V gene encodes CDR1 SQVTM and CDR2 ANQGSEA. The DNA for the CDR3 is TGCAGCGTTGTATCTAGCGCCTCCTACGAGCAGTACTTC. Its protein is CSVVSSASYEQYF.

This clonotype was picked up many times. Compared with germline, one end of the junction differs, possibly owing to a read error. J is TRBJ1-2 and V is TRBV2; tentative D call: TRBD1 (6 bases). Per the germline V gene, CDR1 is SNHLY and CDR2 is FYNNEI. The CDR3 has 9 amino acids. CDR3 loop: CASTPGENF. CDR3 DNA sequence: TGTGCCAGCACGCCAGGGGAGAACTTC.

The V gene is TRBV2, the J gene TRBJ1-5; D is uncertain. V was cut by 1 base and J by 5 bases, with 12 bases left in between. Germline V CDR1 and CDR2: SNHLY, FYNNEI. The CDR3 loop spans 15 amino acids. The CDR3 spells CASSEGPGWDQPQHF. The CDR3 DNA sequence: TGTGCCAGCAGTGAAGGCCCAGGTTGGGATCAGCCCCAGCATTTT.

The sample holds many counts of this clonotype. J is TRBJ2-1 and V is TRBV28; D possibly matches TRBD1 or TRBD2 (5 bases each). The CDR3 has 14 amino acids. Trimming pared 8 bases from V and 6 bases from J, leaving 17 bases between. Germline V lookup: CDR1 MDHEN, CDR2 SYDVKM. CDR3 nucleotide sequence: TGTGCCAGCCTATCTTCCTCAGGGAGCAATGAGCAGTTCTTC. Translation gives CASLSSSGSNEQFF.

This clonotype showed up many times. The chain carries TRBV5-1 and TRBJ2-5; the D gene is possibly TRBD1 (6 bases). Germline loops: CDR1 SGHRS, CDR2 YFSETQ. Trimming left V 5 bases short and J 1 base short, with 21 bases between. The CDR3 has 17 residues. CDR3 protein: CASRRRPGQEGQETQYF. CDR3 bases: TGCGCCAGCAGAAGACGACCGGGACAAGAGGGCCAAGAGACCCAGTACTTC.

CDR3 DNA: TGTGCCAGCAGTTCAGCCGGGACAGTTAGCAATCAGCCCCAGCATTTT. Protein: CASSSAGTVSNQPQHF. The chain links TRBV12-3 or TRBV12-4 to TRBJ1-5; 7 positions match TRBD1. The CDR3 sequence is 16 residues long. V dropped 4 bases and J dropped 0; count of bases not matched to a gene: 6.